A single sample is the source of the 24 T cell receptor beta chains below, sequenced in a study of blood T cell repertoires in COVID-19. Only in-frame clones appear in the TCRdb table, and some are missing; sequencing was by immunoSEQ multiplex PCR. Of some 83,000 clones detected, about 91% appear once; the ten largest clones hold over 0.45%. The specimen sequenced was peripheral blood. The receptors here all came from a man aged 55 to 70 with acute or convalescent COVID-19.

The chain has TRBV12-3 or TRBV12-4 and TRBJ2-7, with D maybe TRBD1 (6 bases). CDR3 length equals 12 residues. Trimming cost V 7 bases and J 5 bases, with 12 bases left between them. The CDR3 bases are TGTGCCAGCAAAGTCAGGGGAAACGAGCAGTACTTC. Translating it yields CASKVRGNEQYF.

This chain connects TRBV6-5 to TRBJ1-5; the D gene is possibly TRBD1 (6 bases). CDR3 length: 15 residues. The germline gives CDR1 MNHEY, CDR2 SVGAGI. Between the trimmed V and J ends, which lost 8 bases and 0 bases, there was a span of 14 bases. CDR3 in DNA: TGTGCCAGCGCGGACAGAAAGTATAGCAATCAGCCCCAGCATTTT. It encodes CASADRKYSNQPQHF.

V and J are TRBV9 and TRBJ1-3; 7 nucleotides agree with TRBD1. The CDR3 spans 14 residues. The germline V gene encodes CDR1 SGDLS and CDR2 YYNGEE. V was pared by 3 bases and J by 4 bases, with 4 bases of the junction left unmatched. For the CDR3, the DNA is TGTGCCAGCAGCGGGTACAGGGGAGGAAACACCATATATTTT. It codes for CASSGYRGGNTIYF.

The DNA for the CDR3 is TGCGCCAGCAGCTCAGTAATCCAGGGGGCGAATGAGCAGTTCTTC. Amino acids: CASSSVIQGANEQFF. This chain joins TRBV5-1 and TRBJ2-1; 8 bases are a match to TRBD1. The CDR3 length is 15 residues. Unmatched junction bases numbered 9, after V lost 3 bases and J lost 7 bases. The germline gives CDR1 SGHRS, CDR2 YFSETQ.

The rearrangement joins TRBV4-1 to TRBJ2-5; possibly TRBD2 for D (6 bases). V gave up 4 bases and J gave up 1 base, with 13 bases separating them. Germline V CDR1 and CDR2: MGHRA, YSYEKL. This CDR3 has 15 amino acids. CDR3 DNA: TGCGCCAGCAGCCTTAGCGGCCAATTCCAAGAGACCCAGTACTTC. It is translated as CASSLSGQFQETQYF.

V gene TRBV6-6 combines with J gene TRBJ1-1, with D unclear. This CDR3 has 11 residues. The germline V gene has CDR1 MNHNY and CDR2 SVGAGI (reference sequence). V was cut by 6 bases and J by 1 base, with 3 bases left in between. The CDR3 sequence is CASRQNTEAFF. DNA of the CDR3: TGTGCCAGCAGACAGAACACTGAAGCTTTCTTT.

This clone occurred a few times. CDR3 sequence (DNA): TGTGCCAGCAGCCAACTAGCGGGGTACAATGAGCAGTTCTTC. Protein product: CASSQLAGYNEQFF. V gene TRBV3-1 (or the pseudogene TRBV3-2) combines with J gene TRBJ2-1; 9 nucleotides line up with TRBD2. Germline V gene lookup returns CDR1 LGHDT and CDR2 YNNKEL (reference sequence). The J segment lost 4 bases and the V segment lost 2 bases, leaving 0 bases of the junction unmatched. The CDR3 loop spans 14 amino acids.

The chain joins TRBV5-1 to TRBJ1-4; TRBD1 agrees at 9 bases. V lost 3 bases to trimming and J lost 5 bases; unmatched junction nucleotides: 5. This CDR3 is 15 amino acids long. Germline V CDR1 and CDR2: SGHRS, YFSETQ. CDR3 residues: CASSSLDRGNEKLFF. The CDR3 coding sequence is TGCGCCAGCAGCTCCCTGGACAGGGGAAATGAAAAACTGTTTTTT. Full variable domain (rest looked up from reference TRBV5-1 and TRBJ1-4): KAGVTQTPRYLIKTRGQQVTLSCSPISGHRSVSWYQQTPGQGLQFLFEYFSETQRNKGNFPGRFSGRQFSNSRSEMNVSTLELGDSALYLCASSSLDRGNEKLFFGSGTQLSVL.

This clone has a single count. In nucleotides, the CDR3 is TGTGCCAGTAGTATCGCCACCTCGGGGGTTCTAGTGCAGCCCCAGCATTTT. Translated, it gives CASSIATSGVLVQPQHF. This chain uses TRBV19 with TRBJ1-5; a weak D match, TRBD1 (5 bases). CDR1 and CDR2 from the germline V gene are LNHDA and SQIVND (reference sequence). CDR3 length: 17 residues. V lost 3 bases and J lost 7, with 22 bases in between.

The chain carries TRBV12-3 or TRBV12-4 and TRBJ2-1; D call uncertain. V was shortened by 3 bases and J by 7 bases, with 7 bases between the two germline ends. The CDR3 is made up of 12 amino acids. DNA for the CDR3: TGTGCCAGCAGTTTGTCGCGAAATGAGCAGTTCTTC. Protein: CASSLSRNEQFF.

This rearrangement joins TRBV11-2 to TRBJ1-1; no definite D call. Between the trimmed V and J ends, which lost 3 bases and 3 bases, there was a span of 14 bases. The CDR3 runs to 15 residues. CDR1 and CDR2 (germline): SGHAT, FQNNGV. CDR3 DNA sequence: TGTGCCAGCAGCTTCCGAGGGCGGAGTGACACTGAAGCTTTCTTT. Translated: CASSFRGRSDTEAFF.

The chain employs TRBV10-3 and TRBJ1-5; D is perhaps TRBD1 (6 bases). This CDR3 has 12 residues. Deletions cut 10 bases from V and 2 bases from J, with 9 bases between. Germline V gives CDR1 ENHRY, CDR2 SYGVKD. This CDR3 is CATRQGNQPQHF. The CDR3 region has the DNA TGTGCCACGAGACAGGGCAATCAGCCCCAGCATTTT.

The chain combines TRBV7-2 with TRBJ1-1; D possibly corresponds to TRBD1 (5 bases). Trimming shortened V by 5 bases and J by 2 bases, and 12 bases separated the two germline ends. The CDR3 is made up of 14 amino acids. Germline-derived CDR1 and CDR2 are SGHTA and FQGNSA. The CDR3, as DNA: TGTGCCAGCAGCGGGGGACTGACCAACACTGAAGCTTTCTTT. Protein: CASSGGLTNTEAFF.

The gene calls are TRBV30 and TRBJ2-5; 8 nucleotides agree with TRBD2. The V gene's germline CDR1 is GTSNPN and CDR2 SVGIG (reference sequence). This CDR3 has 14 amino acids. V was clipped by 2 bases and J by 5 bases; unmatched bases: 7. CDR3 residues: CAWSRGLEGETQYF. The CDR3 nucleotides read TGTGCCTGGAGTCGGGGACTAGAGGGTGAGACCCAGTACTTC. The whole variable domain, remainder taken from reference TRBV30 and TRBJ2-5, is SQTIHQWPATLVQPVGSPLSLECTVEGTSNPNLYWYRQAAGRGLQLLFYSVGIGQISSEVPQNLSASRPQDRQFILSSKKLLLSDSGFYLCAWSRGLEGETQYFGPGTRLLVL.

The gene calls are TRBV21-1 and TRBJ1-4. TRBV21-1 corresponds to a pseudogene. CDR3 size: 15 residues. CDR3 sequence: CASSKALIRLEKLFF. For the CDR3, the DNA is TGTGCCAGCAGCAAAGCCTTGATCCGGTTGGAAAAACTGTTTTTT.

The rearrangement joins TRBV4-1 to TRBJ2-7; TRBD1 might be the D (7 bases). V was shortened by 4 bases and J by 1 base, with 11 bases between the two germline ends. Germline-derived CDR1 and CDR2 are MGHRA and YSYEKL. The CDR3 covers 14 residues. In DNA, the CDR3 is TGCGCCAGCAGCCTAGCGGACAGGTCCTACGAGCAGTACTTC. Protein product: CASSLADRSYEQYF.

The chain uses TRBV5-1 and TRBJ2-7, with TRBD1 as a possible D gene (6 bases). The CDR3 has 14 amino acids. Trimming removed 1 base at V and 4 bases at J, with 12 bases between. Per the germline V gene, CDR1 is SGHRS and CDR2 is YFSETQ. The CDR3 region has the DNA TGCGCCAGCAGCTTGAACAGGGTAGGGTACGAGCAGTACTTC. This codes for CASSLNRVGYEQYF.

This clone turned up a few times. This rearrangement joins TRBV18 to TRBJ2-2, with D maybe TRBD1 (6 bases). The CDR3 extends over 14 amino acids. Germline V CDR1 and CDR2: KGHSH, LQKENI. The germline V and J ends were trimmed by 3 bases and 2 bases, with 7 bases remaining between them. CDR3 sequence: CASSPDSNTGELFF. The DNA of the CDR3 is TGTGCCAGCTCACCGGACAGTAACACCGGGGAGCTGTTTTTT.

V usage is TRBV18 and J usage is TRBJ1-6; 7 bases map to TRBD1. The J segment lost 10 bases and the V segment lost 2 bases, leaving 8 bases of the junction unmatched. The CDR3 sequence is 15 residues long. Germline assignment: CDR1 KGHSH and CDR2 LQKENI. The CDR3 reads CASSPRQGEGSPLHF. The CDR3 region has the DNA TGTGCCAGCTCACCAAGACAGGGTGAAGGATCACCCCTCCACTTT. Full variable domain (outside the CDR3, taken from reference TRBV18 and TRBJ1-6): NAGVMQNPRHLVRRRGQEARLRCSPMKGHSHVYWYRQLPEEGLKFMVYLQKENIIDESGMPKERFSAEFPKEGPSILRIQQVVRGDSAAYFCASSPRQGEGSPLHFGNGTRLTVT.

The chain is built from TRBV19 and TRBJ1-5; D is unclear. V was trimmed by 3 bases and J by 2 bases, leaving 11 bases between them. The germline V gene has CDR1 LNHDA and CDR2 SQIVND (reference sequence). The CDR3 consists of 15 residues. This chain's CDR3 is CASSIRVEGNQPQHF. The CDR3 DNA follows: TGTGCCAGTAGTATCCGAGTAGAGGGCAATCAGCCCCAGCATTTT.

V usage is TRBV5-6 and J usage is TRBJ2-1, with TRBD1 matching over 8 bases. The length of the CDR3 is 18 residues. The germline gives CDR1 SGHDT, CDR2 YYEEEE. The V gene end was trimmed by 2 bases and the J gene end by 2 bases; junction bases not matched to a gene: 12. CDR3: CASSFLGTGRGTYNEQFF. CDR3 nucleotides: TGTGCCAGCAGCTTTTTAGGGACAGGACGGGGGACCTACAATGAGCAGTTCTTC.

This clone was found a few times. The chain employs TRBV7-9 and TRBJ2-7; TRBD2 agrees at 7 bases. There are 13 residues in the CDR3. In germline, CDR1 is SEHNR, CDR2 FQNEAQ (reference sequence). Losses at the gene ends were 4 bases for V and 5 bases for J; bases not matched to a gene: 5. The CDR3 here is CASSSGLGDEQYF. CDR3 in DNA: TGTGCCAGCAGCTCCGGACTAGGCGACGAGCAGTACTTC.

The chain employs TRBV28 and TRBJ2-7, with 9 positions matching TRBD1. Germline V gene data show CDR1 as MDHEN and CDR2 as SYDVKM. Losses at the gene ends were 6 bases for V and 6 bases for J; bases not matched to a gene: 15. The CDR3 has 16 amino acids. CDR3 amino acids: CASSSDRGSLGSEQYF. As DNA, the CDR3 is TGTGCCAGCAGCTCGGACAGGGGATCCCTCGGCTCCGAGCAGTACTTC.

The CDR3 coding sequence is TGTGCCAGCAGCTTCTCCGGGACAGGGCCTGAGGGGCAGTACTTC. Protein: CASSFSGTGPEGQYF. The rearrangement links TRBV7-9 to TRBJ2-7, with 9 bases that match TRBD1. Germline V gives CDR1 SEHNR, CDR2 FQNEAQ (reference sequence). The length of the CDR3 is 15 residues. V lost 3 bases, J lost 9 bases, and 12 bases stayed unmatched.